What follows is one T cell receptor beta chain and its context. This sample is part of a study of cytomegalovirus exposure and HLA in healthy donors. The assay was immunoSEQ multiplex PCR, and TCRdb's table has in-frame clones only and misses some. This table holds some 250,000 clones, 90% found once. Between the trimmed V and J ends, which lost 5 bases and 2 bases, there was a span of 12 bases. This CDR3 spans 15 amino acids. Germline lookup yields CDR1 SGHDN and CDR2 FVKESK. The donors were members of the validation cohort, which comprised 120 subjects and was separate from the first cohort of around 700 subjects.

V usage is TRBV14 and J usage is TRBJ2-2; D not resolved. The receptor was derived from a woman under 30 in good health and CMV-seronegative. Sequencing used PBMCs. CDR3 nucleotides: TGTGCCAGCAGCGATCTGACGGGTAACACCGGGGAGCTGTTTTTT. It is translated as CASSDLTGNTGELFF.